This TCR beta chain was identified in a study of Ad26.COV2.S vaccination and SARS-CoV-2 variants. Treatment reported: about 20 received Ad26.COV2.S at low or high dose, single or two shots; 5 received placebo; per-sample allocation not given. Sampling took place 63 days after the first vaccine or placebo injection. Germline CDR1 is LGHDT and CDR2 is YNNKEL (reference sequence). With 0 bases clipped from V and 10 bases from J, the junction kept 5 bases outside the gene matches. The CDR3 contains 13 residues. Only in-frame clones appear in the TCRdb table, and some are missing; sequencing was by immunoSEQ multiplex PCR. The table records about 460,000 clones, roughly nine tenths of them present only once.

This chain uses TRBV3-1 (or the pseudogene TRBV3-2) with TRBJ2-7, with TRBD1 identical over 8 bases. The sample consisted of peripheral blood, taken in a trial of Ad26.COV2.S vaccine versus placebo. This TCR derives from a person between 18 and 60 years old who received the Ad26.COV2.S COVID-19 vaccine or a placebo. CDR3 in DNA: TGTGCCAGCAGCCAAGATCTAGGACAGGGACAGTACTTC. This codes for CASSQDLGQGQYF.